Following are 21 T cell receptor beta chains from one sample sequenced in a study of cytomegalovirus exposure and HLA in healthy donors. Use of 60 Vbeta and 13 Jbeta primers characterized the PCR. Assay used: immunoSEQ multiplex PCR; TCRdb lists only in-frame clones, some missing. Counted here are around 190,000 clones, 81% occurring once; the ten biggest clones make up approximately 1.8%. Material for sequencing was PBMCs. These receptors were obtained from a man between 18 and 35 years old in good health and CMV-seronegative.

The rearrangement joins TRBV7-2 to TRBJ2-3, with D unclear. The CDR3 sequence is 16 residues long. Trimming took off 4 bases at V and 4 bases at J, with 18 bases between the two ends. Germline CDR1 and CDR2: SGHTA and FQGNSA. The CDR3 here is CASSSQSRKGADTQYF. CDR3 DNA: TGTGCCAGCAGCTCGCAAAGCAGGAAAGGTGCAGATACGCAGTATTTT.

The chain recombines TRBV7-2 with TRBJ2-3; 11 nucleotides line up with TRBD2. Germline V gives CDR1 SGHTA, CDR2 FQGNSA. J gave up 4 bases and V 6 bases, and 6 bases lay outside the gene matches. The CDR3 extends over 15 amino acids. The CDR3 DNA is TGTGCCAGCAGTCTTAATAGCGGGGGGGCAGATACGCAGTATTTT. This sequence encodes CASSLNSGGADTQYF.

The CDR3 is CAWSPGTRGEKLFF. Written as DNA, the CDR3 is TGTGCCTGGAGTCCCGGGACTAGGGGAGAAAAACTGTTTTTT. The chain employs TRBV30 and TRBJ1-4, with D perhaps TRBD1 (5 bases). This CDR3 is built from 14 residues. The germline V gene has CDR1 GTSNPN and CDR2 SVGIG (reference sequence). V was cut by 2 bases and J by 8 bases, with 15 bases left in between.

This sequence joins TRBV9 and TRBJ2-6, with 10 positions matching TRBD1. The CDR3 extends over 18 amino acids. Germline CDR1 and CDR2: SGDLS and YYNGEE. J lost 3 bases, V lost 4 bases, and 10 bases had no gene match. CDR3 in DNA: TGTGCCAGCAGCCAGACAGGGGGCGCCTTAGGTGGGGCCAACGTCCTGACTTTC. Its protein is CASSQTGGALGGANVLTF.

The chain has TRBV28 and TRBJ2-7; D is ambiguous. The CDR3 length is 11 residues. Trimming removed 6 bases at V and 5 bases at J, with 8 bases between. Looked up from germline, CDR1 is MDHEN and CDR2 is SYDVKM. The CDR3 loop reads CASRLAHEQYF. CDR3 DNA: TGTGCCAGCAGGCTGGCCCACGAGCAGTACTTC.

The rearrangement links TRBV5-1 to TRBJ1-5, with TRBD1 identical over 10 bases. Germline trimming cut 4 bases from V and 4 bases from J; bases unmatched to any gene: 8. CDR3 size: 16 residues. Germline CDR1 and CDR2: SGHRS and YFSETQ. The CDR3 region is CASSRGTGETNQPQHF. The CDR3 nucleotides read TGCGCCAGCAGCCGTGGGACAGGGGAAACAAATCAGCCCCAGCATTTT.

The chain recombines TRBV11-3 with TRBJ2-2; 7 positions match TRBD1. Trimming took 5 bases from V and 5 from J; bases not matched to a gene: 11. The CDR3 runs to 16 residues. CDR1 SGHNT and CDR2 YENEEA come from the germline V gene. The CDR3 spells CASSSWTGLTTGELFF. The CDR3 DNA follows: TGTGCCAGCAGCAGCTGGACAGGTCTTACGACCGGGGAGCTGTTTTTT.

The V and J genes are TRBV9 and TRBJ2-2; D is unclear. Germline loops: CDR1 SGDLS, CDR2 YYNGEE. This CDR3 is 13 amino acids long. The V gene lost 0 bases and the J gene lost 3 bases, with 3 bases spanning the gap. CDR3 in DNA: TGTGCCAGCAGCGTAGTATACACCGGGGAGCTGTTTTTT. Protein sequence: CASSVVYTGELFF.

This chain connects TRBV6-5 to TRBJ2-3; a possible D gene is TRBD2 (6 bases). Germline lookup yields CDR1 MNHEY and CDR2 SVGAGI. CDR3 length equals 15 residues. V shed 4 bases and J shed 1 base, with 12 bases lying between them. The CDR3 region is CASSFSGSGTDTQYF. Written as DNA, the CDR3 is TGTGCCAGCAGTTTCTCCGGGAGTGGCACAGATACGCAGTATTTT.

Here the CDR3 reads CASSFRPTGNQPQHF. The CDR3 nucleotides read TGTGCCAGCAGTTTCAGGCCGACGGGCAATCAGCCCCAGCATTTT. The chain uses TRBV28 and TRBJ1-5; D is ambiguous. Germline V gene lookup returns CDR1 MDHEN and CDR2 SYDVKM. The CDR3 consists of 15 residues. Deletions cut 3 bases from V and 2 bases from J, with 11 bases between. Drawing the rest from reference TRBV28 and TRBJ1-5, the complete variable domain is DVKVTQSSRYLVKRTGEKVFLECVQDMDHENMFWYRQDPGLGLRLIYFSYDVKMKEKGDIPEGYSVSREKKERFSLILESASTNQTSMYLCASSFRPTGNQPQHFGDGTRLSIL.

This clone occurred once. The chain links TRBV14 to TRBJ1-2; 7 positions agree with TRBD1. The CDR3 has 16 amino acids. V shed 4 bases, J shed 4 bases, and the junction held 12 bases outside the gene matches. The V gene's germline CDR1 is SGHDN and CDR2 FVKESK. The CDR3 is CASSPTRTGGIYGYTF. The CDR3, as DNA: TGTGCCAGCAGCCCCACACGGACAGGAGGGATCTATGGCTACACCTTC.

The rearrangement links TRBV7-2 to TRBJ2-7; D possibly corresponds to TRBD2 (5 bases). V shed 2 bases and J shed 0 bases, with 11 bases lying between them. CDR3 length equals 15 residues. The germline V gene has CDR1 SGHTA and CDR2 FQGNSA. In DNA, the CDR3 is TGTGCCAGCAGCTTATTTCGGGAAAGCTCCTACGAGCAGTACTTC. The encoded protein is CASSLFRESSYEQYF.

V gene TRBV4-1 combines with J gene TRBJ2-3; tentatively, D is TRBD2 (6 bases). This CDR3 region has 17 residues. Germline CDR1 is MGHRA and CDR2 is YSYEKL. V lost 1 base and J 2 bases, leaving 16 bases between the germline ends. CDR3 residues: CASSQGPEGPDTDTQYF. For the CDR3, the DNA is TGCGCCAGCAGCCAAGGCCCGGAGGGGCCCGACACAGATACGCAGTATTTT.

The rearrangement uses TRBV5-1 and TRBJ2-5; TRBD2 matches 7 bases. The J call may be mistaken, given a closer DNA end match to TRBJ2-7. The germline V gene encodes CDR1 SGHRS and CDR2 YFSETQ. This CDR3 comprises 18 residues. CDR3: CASSLSPSAGLSSYEQYF. The CDR3 DNA sequence: TGCGCCAGCAGCTTGTCCCCAAGCGCGGGACTATCCTCCTACGAGCAGTACTTC.

The CDR3 DNA reads as TGTGCCAGCAGCCTCGGACAGGGGGGCAATGGGGTAACAGATACGCAGTATTTT. The encoded protein is CASSLGQGGNGVTDTQYF. V usage is TRBV5-8 and J usage is TRBJ2-3; 10 positions agree with TRBD1. The CDR3 runs 18 residues. The V segment lost 4 bases and the J segment 3 bases; nucleotides outside the gene matches: 14. Germline values: CDR1 SGHTS, CDR2 YDEGEE.

The genes are TRBV5-4 and TRBJ2-1; D gene unclear. V was cut by 0 bases and J by 0 bases, with 7 bases left in between. The CDR3 is made up of 15 amino acids. The V gene's germline CDR1 is SGHNT and CDR2 YYREEE (reference sequence). The CDR3 here is CASSLGAVSYNEQFF. In DNA, the CDR3 is TGTGCCAGCAGCTTGGGCGCGGTCTCCTACAATGAGCAGTTCTTC.

V gene TRBV6-1 combines with J gene TRBJ1-3; D gene unclear. Germline V gene lookup returns CDR1 MNHNS and CDR2 SASEGT. CDR3 size: 16 residues. The ends were cut back, 4 bases at V and 11 bases at J, with 24 bases in the middle. As DNA, the CDR3 is TGTGCCAGCAGTGGCCCCGTAAACCTTGGCGGAGTCGCCATATATTTT. Encoded protein: CASSGPVNLGGVAIYF.

This rearrangement joins TRBV10-2 to TRBJ2-2, with a possible D match to TRBD1 (5 bases). CDR3 length equals 12 residues. Deletions cut 7 bases from V and 8 bases from J, with 11 bases between. Germline V CDR1 and CDR2: WSHSY, SAAADI. The CDR3: CASTGRVGELFF. The CDR3 DNA follows: TGCGCCAGCACGGGCAGGGTTGGGGAGCTGTTTTTT.

The chain is built from TRBV5-8 and TRBJ2-3, with a possible D match to TRBD2 (5 bases). V lost 0 bases to trimming and J lost 2 bases, with 7 bases between them. CDR1 and CDR2 from the germline V gene are SGHTS and YDEGEE. This CDR3 is 14 amino acids long. In DNA form, the CDR3 reads TGTGCCAGCAGCTTGGGACTAACCACAGATACGCAGTATTTT. Protein sequence: CASSLGLTTDTQYF. The whole variable domain, remainder taken from reference TRBV5-8 and TRBJ2-3, is EAGVTQSPTHLIKTRGQQATLRCSPISGHTSVYWYQQALGLGLQFLLWYDEGEERNRGNFPPRFSGRQFPNYSSELNVNALELEDSALYLCASSLGLTTDTQYFGPGTRLTVL.

This clone was seen only a few times. V gene TRBV29-1 combines with J gene TRBJ2-7, with 7 bases fitting TRBD2. The CDR3 sequence is 15 residues long. The germline V gene has CDR1 SQVTM and CDR2 ANQGSEA. J was trimmed by 6 bases and V by 0 bases; bases with no gene match: 11. The CDR3 coding sequence is TGCAGCGTTGAAGATCTGAAGGGAGGGCCGGGCGAGCAGTACTTC. Protein: CSVEDLKGGPGEQYF.

V gene TRBV21-1 combines with J gene TRBJ2-7; TRBD1, as called in the table, went unchecked against the DNA. TRBV21-1 is described as a pseudogene. The CDR3 is made up of 17 amino acids. The CDR3 nucleotides read TGTGCCAGCAGCAAACGCGGGGACAGGCTAAGCTCCTACGAGCAGTACTTC. Its protein product is CASSKRGDRLSSYEQYF.